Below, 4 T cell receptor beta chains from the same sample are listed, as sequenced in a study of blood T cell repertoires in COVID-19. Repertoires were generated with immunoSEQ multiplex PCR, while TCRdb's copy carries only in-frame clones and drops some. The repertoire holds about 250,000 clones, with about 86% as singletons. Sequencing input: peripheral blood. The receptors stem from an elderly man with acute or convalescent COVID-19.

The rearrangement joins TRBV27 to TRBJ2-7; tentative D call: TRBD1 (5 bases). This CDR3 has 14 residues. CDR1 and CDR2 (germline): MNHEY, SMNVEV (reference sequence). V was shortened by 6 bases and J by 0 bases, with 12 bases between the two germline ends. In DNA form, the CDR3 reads TGTGCCAGCAGCCACAGGATCTTCTCCTACGAGCAGTACTTC. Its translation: CASSHRIFSYEQYF.

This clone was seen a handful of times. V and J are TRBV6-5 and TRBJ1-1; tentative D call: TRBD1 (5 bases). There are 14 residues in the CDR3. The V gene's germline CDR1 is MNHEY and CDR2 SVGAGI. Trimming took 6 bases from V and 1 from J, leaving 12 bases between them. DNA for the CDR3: TGTGCCAGCAGGACAGCAACAGGGAACACTGAAGCTTTCTTT. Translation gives CASRTATGNTEAFF.

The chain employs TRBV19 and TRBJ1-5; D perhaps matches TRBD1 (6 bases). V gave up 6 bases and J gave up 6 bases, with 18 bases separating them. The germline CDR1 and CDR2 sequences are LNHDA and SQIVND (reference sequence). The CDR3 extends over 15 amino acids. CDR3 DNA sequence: TGTGCCAGTAGCCCATTGGACAGCAGCGGTCAGCCCCAGCATTTT. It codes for CASSPLDSSGQPQHF.

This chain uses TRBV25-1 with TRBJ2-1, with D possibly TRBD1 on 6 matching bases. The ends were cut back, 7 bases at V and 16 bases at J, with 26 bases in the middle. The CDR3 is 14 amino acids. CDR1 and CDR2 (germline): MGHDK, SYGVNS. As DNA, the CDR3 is TGTGCCAGCACCCCCGAGGGACCGGGACAAGTTGGATTCTTC. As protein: CASTPEGPGQVGFF.